Listed here are 25 T cell receptor beta chains from one sample, sequenced in a study of shared T cell receptors in the human thymus. Method: immunoSEQ multiplex PCR; TCRdb's copy keeps in-frame clones and lacks some. The sample carries 700,000 or so clones, approximately 85% recorded once. These data were likewise used in another study, on human thymus T cells.

The sample was thymocytes. These receptor sequences come from a girl under three years old with a congenital heart defect.

The chain combines TRBV10-3 with TRBJ1-3, with 7 bases lining up with TRBD1. V lost 3 bases to trimming and J lost 6 bases; unmatched junction nucleotides: 11. The germline gives CDR1 ENHRY, CDR2 SYGVKD. This CDR3 contains 16 residues. CDR3 sequence: CAISEPGGVGTNTIYF. In DNA, the CDR3 is TGTGCCATCAGTGAACCAGGGGGAGTAGGAACAAACACCATATATTTT.

The V and J genes are TRBV11-3 and TRBJ2-5; maybe TRBD1 (6 bases). Germline values: CDR1 SGHNT, CDR2 YENEEA. The CDR3 loop spans 14 amino acids. Deletions cut 1 base from V and 2 bases from J, with 8 bases between. CDR3 sequence reads: CASSLVGQQETQYF. CDR3 DNA sequence: TGTGCCAGCAGCTTAGTAGGACAGCAAGAGACCCAGTACTTC.

J is TRBJ1-2 and V is TRBV6-1, with a possible D match to TRBD1 (6 bases). V was pared by 2 bases and J by 5 bases, with 9 bases between. This CDR3 has 13 residues. Germline V gives CDR1 MNHNS, CDR2 SASEGT. CDR3 coding DNA: TGTGCCAGCAGTGAAAAACAGGGATATGGCTACACCTTC. It encodes CASSEKQGYGYTF.

V gene TRBV14 combines with J gene TRBJ2-2, with 8 bases aligning to TRBD1. CDR1 and CDR2 (germline): SGHDN, FVKESK. This CDR3 comprises 20 residues. V shed 2 bases, J shed 2 bases, and the junction held 16 bases outside the gene matches. The CDR3 sequence is CASSQPQTNLRGPNTGELFF. CDR3 DNA: TGTGCCAGCAGCCAACCTCAAACGAACCTCAGGGGGCCCAACACCGGGGAGCTGTTTTTT. The whole variable domain, remainder taken from reference TRBV14 and TRBJ2-2, is EAGVTQFPSHSVIEKGQTVTLRCDPISGHDNLYWYRRVMGKEIKFLLHFVKESKQDESGMPNNRFLAERTGGTYSTLKVQPAELEDSGVYFCASSQPQTNLRGPNTGELFFGEGSRLTVL.

The DNA of the CDR3 is TGTGCCAGCAGTTACGCGGGACAGGGGTGGGAGGGAAAACTGTTTTTT. This encodes CASSYAGQGWEGKLFF. This chain joins TRBV6-6 and TRBJ1-4; TRBD1 matches 10 bases. V lost 2 bases, J lost 10 bases, and 10 bases stayed unmatched. The length of the CDR3 is 16 residues. The V gene's germline CDR1 is MNHNY and CDR2 SVGAGI (reference sequence).

V gene TRBV5-4 combines with J gene TRBJ2-1; 8 nucleotides align to TRBD2. This CDR3 is built from 17 residues. Germline V CDR1 and CDR2: SGHNT, YYREEE (reference sequence). Trimming took 3 bases from V and 4 from J; bases not matched to a gene: 12. The CDR3 DNA reads as TGTGCCAGCAGCTCCCCTCGAGGGCGGGGGGAATACAATGAGCAGTTCTTC. Its translation is CASSSPRGRGEYNEQFF.

The chain couples TRBV5-5 to TRBJ1-1, with no clear D. The CDR3 covers 14 residues. Trimming shortened V by 4 bases and J by 6 bases, and 16 bases separated the two germline ends. Looked up from germline, CDR1 is SGHKS and CDR2 is YYEKEE (reference sequence). The CDR3 DNA reads TGTGCCAGCAGCGAAGGAAAGAGGGATGCTGAAGCTTTCTTT. This gives the protein CASSEGKRDAEAFF.

This clone showed up just a few times. V gene TRBV13 combines with J gene TRBJ2-3, with no clear D. The V end lost 5 bases, the J end lost 2 bases, and 11 bases lay between the germline ends. This CDR3 has 14 residues. Germline values: CDR1 PRHDT, CDR2 FYEKMQ (reference sequence). CDR3 loop: CASSLGNPTDTQYF. The CDR3 bases are TGTGCCAGCAGCCTGGGCAATCCCACAGATACGCAGTATTTT.

The chain joins TRBV13 to TRBJ2-3, with D tentatively TRBD2 (6 bases). The germline V and J ends were trimmed by 5 bases and 4 bases, with 22 bases remaining between them. Germline V gene lookup returns CDR1 PRHDT and CDR2 FYEKMQ (reference sequence). This CDR3 has 17 amino acids. The CDR3 loop is CASSLAPRPGGSDTQYF. The CDR3 nucleotides are TGTGCCAGCAGCCTTGCACCTCGGCCTGGGGGGTCAGATACGCAGTATTTT.

Only one count was recorded for this clone. This chain connects TRBV9 to TRBJ1-1; 7 nucleotides align to TRBD1. The V gene end was trimmed by 4 bases and the J gene end by 1 base; junction bases not matched to a gene: 13. The CDR3 spans 17 residues. Germline CDR1 and CDR2: SGDLS and YYNGEE. CDR3 amino acids: CASSRTPVPGGNTEAFF. DNA for the CDR3: TGTGCCAGCAGCAGAACGCCTGTACCAGGGGGGAACACTGAAGCTTTCTTT.

The chain links TRBV9 to TRBJ2-5, with 7 bases matching TRBD1. V shed 4 bases and J 3 bases; nucleotides not matched to a gene: 9. Germline lookup yields CDR1 SGDLS and CDR2 YYNGEE. CDR3 length: 15 amino acids. CDR3 in DNA: TGTGCCAGCAGCCCTCGGACAGGTACCGAAGAGACCCAGTACTTC. It encodes CASSPRTGTEETQYF.

This chain links TRBV4-1 with TRBJ2-5, with D tentatively TRBD1 (5 bases). The CDR3 totals 17 residues. The ends were cut back, 1 base at V and 3 bases at J, with 18 bases in the middle. The germline V gene encodes CDR1 MGHRA and CDR2 YSYEKL. CDR3 coding DNA: TGCGCCAGCAGCCAAGGGCGGCCATGGGGCAGGGAAGAGACCCAGTACTTC. It yields the protein CASSQGRPWGREETQYF.

The J gene is TRBJ1-6, the V gene TRBV5-5; D not certain. Germline values: CDR1 SGHKS, CDR2 YYEKEE (reference sequence). Deletions cut 7 bases from V and 7 bases from J, with 15 bases between. The length of the CDR3 is 14 residues. The chain's CDR3 is CASAPGRQNSPLHF. In DNA, the CDR3 is TGTGCCAGCGCCCCGGGTCGGCAAAATTCACCCCTCCACTTT.

V usage is TRBV5-1 and J usage is TRBJ2-5, with 10 bases matching TRBD1. V shed 2 bases, J shed 4 bases, and the junction held 8 bases outside the gene matches. Germline loops: CDR1 SGHRS, CDR2 YFSETQ. This CDR3 spans 16 amino acids. This CDR3 is CASSFLGQGGRETQYF. As DNA, the CDR3 is TGCGCCAGCAGCTTTCTCGGACAGGGGGGAAGAGAGACCCAGTACTTC.

The chain recombines TRBV4-1 with TRBJ1-3; D uncertain. V was pared by 4 bases and J by 4 bases, with 11 bases between. Germline V gene sequence: CDR1 MGHRA, CDR2 YSYEKL. The CDR3 consists of 14 residues. This CDR3 is CASSLRYNGNTIYF. The CDR3 bases are TGCGCCAGCAGCCTCCGGTATAACGGAAACACCATATATTTT.

The rearrangement uses TRBV6-1 and TRBJ1-6; 7 bases are a match to TRBD1. The CDR3 totals 15 residues. Germline V gene sequence: CDR1 MNHNS, CDR2 SASEGT. V dropped 7 bases and J dropped 9; count of bases not matched to a gene: 12. CDR3 amino acids: CASKDHRGRCSPLHF. In DNA, the CDR3 is TGTGCCAGCAAGGACCACAGGGGACGTTGTTCACCCCTCCACTTT.

The genes are TRBV5-6 and TRBJ2-7; D remains ambiguous. This CDR3 spans 12 amino acids. V lost 2 bases, J lost 2 bases, and 5 bases lay in between. In germline, CDR1 is SGHDT, CDR2 YYEEEE. The CDR3 sequence: CASSLATYEQYF. Here the CDR3 DNA reads TGTGCCAGCAGCTTAGCGACCTACGAGCAGTACTTC.

This clone has a handful of counts. The chain joins TRBV18 to TRBJ2-1; 7 nucleotides align to TRBD1. V lost 2 bases to trimming and J lost 9 bases; unmatched junction nucleotides: 10. The germline V gene has CDR1 KGHSH and CDR2 LQKENI. The CDR3 sequence is 15 residues long. CDR3 bases: TGTGCCAGCTCACCATCGACAGGGCGAATGGGTGAGCAGTTCTTC. It translates to CASSPSTGRMGEQFF.

The chain has TRBV5-8 and TRBJ1-1, with D possibly being TRBD1 (6 bases). The CDR3 spans 17 residues. CDR1 and CDR2 from the germline V gene are SGHTS and YDEGEE. With 4 bases removed from V and 1 base from J, the gap between germline ends came to 20 bases. CDR3 loop: CASSAQGPPSKNTEAFF. CDR3 coding DNA: TGTGCCAGCAGCGCACAGGGCCCCCCCAGCAAGAACACTGAAGCTTTCTTT.

The CDR3 region has the DNA TGTGCCAGCAGTTACTTCAGCGGGGAGAGTCACTACGAGCAGTACTTC. It is translated as CASSYFSGESHYEQYF. The chain is built from TRBV6-5 and TRBJ2-7; TRBD2 matches 7 bases. The CDR3 length is 16 residues. CDR1 is MNHEY, CDR2 SVGAGI, per germline. Germline trimming cut 1 base from V and 3 bases from J; bases unmatched to any gene: 9.

The V gene is TRBV6-5, the J gene TRBJ1-6; 7 positions match TRBD1. Germline values: CDR1 MNHEY, CDR2 SVGAGI. The CDR3 spans 15 residues. V was pared by 2 bases and J by 5 bases, with 3 bases of the junction left unmatched. CDR3 residues: CASSYRGQNNSPLHF. CDR3 in DNA: TGTGCCAGCAGTTACCGGGGACAGAATAATTCACCCCTCCACTTT.

J is TRBJ2-1 and V is TRBV6-1; tentative D call: TRBD2 (6 bases). From germline, CDR1 is MNHNS and CDR2 SASEGT. The CDR3 spans 11 residues. V was pared by 8 bases and J by 7 bases, with 9 bases between. The CDR3 region is CASAEGNEQFF. CDR3 nucleotide sequence: TGTGCCAGCGCGGAGGGAAATGAGCAGTTCTTC.

The chain uses TRBV6-6 and TRBJ1-6; D unclear. Trimming shortened V by 10 bases and J by 8 bases, and 24 bases separated the two germline ends. The CDR3 has 16 residues. Per the germline V gene, CDR1 is MNHNY and CDR2 is SVGAGI (reference sequence). DNA for the CDR3: TGTGCCACCAGACGTGGCCCAACATCCGGGGATTCACCCCTCCACTTT. This codes for CATRRGPTSGDSPLHF.

The V call is TRBV27, the J call TRBJ2-1; D possibly corresponds to TRBD2 (5 bases). Germline V gene data show CDR1 as MNHEY and CDR2 as SMNVEV (reference sequence). This CDR3 contains 11 residues. V shed 8 bases and J shed 5 bases, with 7 bases lying between them. The CDR3 protein is CASRGNNEQFF. CDR3 nucleotide sequence: TGTGCCAGCCGAGGGAACAATGAGCAGTTCTTC.

This clone has just a few counts. The chain recombines TRBV7-9 with TRBJ2-1; 7 bases map to TRBD2. In germline, CDR1 is SEHNR, CDR2 FQNEAQ (reference sequence). This CDR3 is 14 amino acids long. With 8 bases clipped from V and 1 base from J, the junction kept 5 bases outside the gene matches. For the CDR3, the DNA is TGTGCCAGCCGCGGGGGACTATCCTACAATGAGCAGTTCTTC. It translates to CASRGGLSYNEQFF.